The 22 T cell receptor beta chains given below trace back to one sample, sequenced in a study of cytotoxic CD8 clonotypes in ibrutinib-treated CLL. TCRdb's table, derived via immunoSEQ multiplex PCR, lists solely in-frame clones and lacks some. The sample consists of over 95,000 clones, more than 55% of them appearing once. Sequencing used PBMCs, obtained after 24 months of ibrutinib treatment. The receptors stem from a human donor with chronic lymphocytic leukemia.

The J gene is TRBJ2-1, the V gene TRBV5-6, with 10 positions matching TRBD2. The CDR3 extends over 14 amino acids. The V and J ends lost 2 bases and 8 bases, in that order; junction bases with no gene match: 4. Germline loops: CDR1 SGHDT, CDR2 YYEEEE. CDR3 amino acids: CASSLAGGQYEQFF. The CDR3 nucleotides are TGTGCCAGCAGCTTAGCGGGGGGGCAGTATGAGCAGTTCTTC.

In this sample, this clone turned up a few times. The chain links TRBV5-6 to TRBJ1-2; no reliable D call. V was clipped by 5 bases and J by 3 bases, with 17 bases between them. This CDR3 contains 15 residues. Germline CDR1 is SGHDT and CDR2 is YYEEEE. CDR3 DNA: TGTGCCAGCAGTTCGACCTCTGGAGGTGACTATGGCTACACCTTC. It yields the protein CASSSTSGGDYGYTF.

This chain connects TRBV11-3 to TRBJ2-7; the D is unclear. CDR3 length: 13 amino acids. The V end was cut by 5 bases, the J end by 0 bases, with 8 bases between. Germline V gene sequence: CDR1 SGHNT, CDR2 YENEEA. CDR3 sequence (DNA): TGTGCCAGCAGCCCCGGATCCTCCTACGAGCAGTACTTC. Protein: CASSPGSSYEQYF.

This chain joins TRBV2 and TRBJ1-2, with no clear D. Germline CDR1 and CDR2: SNHLY and FYNNEI. Trimming removed 1 base from V and 8 bases from J, with 11 bases in between. The CDR3 sequence is 13 residues long. The CDR3 DNA sequence: TGTGCCAGCAGTGAAGAGAGAACCAGGGGCTACACCTTC. Translation gives CASSEERTRGYTF.

In this sample, this clone turned up a few times. The chain is built from TRBV6-6 and TRBJ2-5; D is possibly TRBD1 or TRBD2 (5 bases each). CDR1 and CDR2 (germline): MNHNY, SVGAGI (reference sequence). V was cut by 4 bases and J by 4 bases, with 16 bases left in between. The CDR3 contains 15 residues. CDR3 in DNA: TGTGCCAGCAGTTTTCAGGGAAGAGGGAGAGAGACCCAGTACTTC. Its protein is CASSFQGRGRETQYF.

In its sample, this clone was seen once. This CDR3 is also generated by other DNA sequences in the sample. The rearrangement joins TRBV6-5 to TRBJ1-4; D uncertain. V dropped 2 bases and J dropped 5 bases, with 6 bases sitting between them. From germline, CDR1 is MNHEY and CDR2 SVGAGI. CDR3 length: 13 amino acids. The CDR3: CASSYGRNEKLFF. The CDR3 region has the DNA TGTGCCAGCAGTTACGGGAGAAATGAAAAACTGTTTTTT.

This chain uses TRBV6-6 with TRBJ1-4, with 7 bases identical to TRBD1. The junction had 8 bases not matched to a gene; V was cut back by 6 bases and J by 7 bases. This CDR3 is built from 14 residues. Germline-derived CDR1 and CDR2 are MNHNY and SVGAGI (reference sequence). CDR3 DNA sequence: TGTGCCAGCAGCAACGACAGGGCCACTGAAAAACTGTTTTTT. Its translation: CASSNDRATEKLFF.

The rearrangement links TRBV20-1 to TRBJ1-2; D remains unclear. The CDR3 has 11 amino acids. Germline assignment: CDR1 DFQATT and CDR2 SNEGSKA (reference sequence). Trimming shortened V by 7 bases and J by 4 bases, and 10 bases separated the two germline ends. CDR3 residues: CSGGYGYGYTF. The CDR3 bases are TGCAGTGGAGGATACGGCTATGGCTACACCTTC.

This clone was detected many times. The CDR3 DNA is TGTGCCAGCTCACCAATGTCGGGACAGGGAGCTTTCTTT. Amino acids: CASSPMSGQGAFF. This chain connects TRBV18 to TRBJ1-1; 9 nucleotides line up with TRBD1. The V gene end was trimmed by 2 bases and the J gene end by 10 bases; junction bases not matched to a gene: 5. Germline CDR1 and CDR2: KGHSH and LQKENI. The CDR3 is made up of 13 amino acids.

The gene calls are TRBV9 and TRBJ2-7; D not resolved. Between the trimmed V and J ends, which lost 4 bases and 3 bases, there was a span of 8 bases. The CDR3 contains 12 residues. CDR1 is SGDLS and CDR2 is YYNGEE in the germline V gene. DNA of the CDR3: TGTGCCAGCAGCCCCCAAAGCTACGAGCAGTACTTC. Amino acids: CASSPQSYEQYF.

The CDR3 coding sequence is TGTGCCAGCAGTATCGGGCGGGGGGCCACAGATACGCAGTATTTT. Protein sequence: CASSIGRGATDTQYF. V is TRBV7-2 and J is TRBJ2-3; 8 bases fit TRBD2. The CDR3 sequence is 15 residues long. The J segment lost 2 bases and the V segment lost 6 bases, leaving 7 bases of the junction unmatched. Germline values: CDR1 SGHTA, CDR2 FQGNSA.

This clone was detected only once. V usage is TRBV7-2 and J usage is TRBJ1-2; perhaps TRBD1 as D (6 bases). Trimming removed 4 bases at V and 5 bases at J, with 11 bases between. CDR1 and CDR2 from the germline V gene are SGHTA and FQGNSA. This CDR3 spans 13 amino acids. The CDR3 is CASSSGGLYGYTF. CDR3 nucleotide sequence: TGTGCCAGCAGCTCCGGGGGGCTTTATGGCTACACCTTC.

This rearrangement joins TRBV9 to TRBJ2-3, with 10 bases identical to TRBD2. V dropped 2 bases and J dropped 4; count of bases not matched to a gene: 16. Germline V gene sequence: CDR1 SGDLS, CDR2 YYNGEE. The CDR3 has 19 residues. In DNA, the CDR3 is TGTGCCAGCAGCGTTCGACCGAGAAGGCTAGCGGGGGACGCAGATACGCAGTATTTT. This gives the protein CASSVRPRRLAGDADTQYF.

The chain uses TRBV5-1 and TRBJ1-1; D is unclear. V gave up 4 bases and J gave up 0 bases, with 7 bases separating them. The CDR3 is made up of 13 amino acids. Germline CDR1 is SGHRS and CDR2 is YFSETQ. The CDR3 is CASSPPMNTEAFF. DNA for the CDR3: TGCGCCAGCAGCCCACCAATGAACACTGAAGCTTTCTTT.

In its sample, this clone was seen a few times. V and J are TRBV7-2 and TRBJ2-1; perhaps D is TRBD1 or TRBD2 (5 bases each). The CDR3 has 15 residues. V shed 4 bases and J shed 0 bases, with 10 bases lying between them. Germline V CDR1 and CDR2: SGHTA, FQGNSA. The CDR3 bases are TGTGCCAGCAGCTCTGGGGGTAGCTCCTACAATGAGCAGTTCTTC. Protein: CASSSGGSSYNEQFF.

The chain joins TRBV5-1 to TRBJ1-2; D is uncertain. CDR1 and CDR2 (germline): SGHRS, YFSETQ. Trimming took off 0 bases at V and 0 bases at J, with 9 bases between the two ends. The CDR3 is 15 residues long. The CDR3 bases are TGCGCCAGCAGCTTGGTCGCAGGTGCTAACTATGGCTACACCTTC. Translated: CASSLVAGANYGYTF.

The rearrangement links TRBV30 to TRBJ2-3, with D uncertain. Per the germline V gene, CDR1 is GTSNPN and CDR2 is SVGIG (reference sequence). The ends were cut back, 1 base at V and 6 bases at J, with 5 bases in the middle. The CDR3 extends over 11 amino acids. This CDR3 reads CAWSESDTQYF. The CDR3 DNA reads TGTGCCTGGAGTGAGTCGGATACGCAGTATTTT.

The chain links TRBV6-4 to TRBJ2-1; D ambiguous. CDR3 length equals 14 residues. The germline CDR1 and CDR2 sequences are MRHNA and SNTAGT. The V and J ends lost 0 bases and 10 bases respectively, with 13 bases between them. The CDR3 spells CASSDSAQTSEQFF. CDR3 DNA: TGTGCCAGCAGTGACTCGGCCCAGACGAGCGAGCAGTTCTTC.

This clone was recorded a few times. The J gene is TRBJ1-5, the V gene TRBV6-5; no clear D gene. Trimming left V 5 bases short and J 4 bases short, with 9 bases between. Germline CDR1 is MNHEY and CDR2 is SVGAGI. The CDR3 contains 13 residues. CDR3 nucleotides: TGTGCCAGCAGTGGACGGTTGAATCAGCCCCAGCATTTT. Translating gives CASSGRLNQPQHF.

This clone has more than one count but fewer than ten. V is TRBV6-6 and J is TRBJ2-7, with D tentatively TRBD1 (6 bases). V shed 6 bases and J shed 5 bases, with 14 bases lying between them. The germline gives CDR1 MNHNY, CDR2 SVGAGI (reference sequence). The length of the CDR3 is 13 residues. The chain's CDR3 is CASSRGQGNEQYF. The CDR3 DNA sequence: TGTGCCAGCAGCCGGGGCCAGGGGAACGAGCAGTACTTC.

The chain carries TRBV5-6 and TRBJ2-2; 9 nucleotides agree with TRBD1. Germline loops: CDR1 SGHDT, CDR2 YYEEEE. With 6 bases clipped from V and 2 bases from J, the junction kept 11 bases outside the gene matches. The CDR3 is 17 amino acids. The CDR3 coding sequence is TGTGCCAGCATCTCCTCCACGGGACAGGGTAACACCGGGGAGCTGTTTTTT. This gives the protein CASISSTGQGNTGELFF.

This clone came up once. Its ends do not fully match the called genes, so a read error is possible. The chain links TRBV5-1 to TRBJ1-3; TRBD1 matches 7 bases. Per the germline V gene, CDR1 is SGHRS and CDR2 is YFSETQ. The CDR3 runs to 15 residues. The CDR3 DNA sequence: TGTGCCAGCAGCTCGATGACAGGGAGCTTGAACACCATATATTTT. Its translation: CASSSMTGSLNTIYF.